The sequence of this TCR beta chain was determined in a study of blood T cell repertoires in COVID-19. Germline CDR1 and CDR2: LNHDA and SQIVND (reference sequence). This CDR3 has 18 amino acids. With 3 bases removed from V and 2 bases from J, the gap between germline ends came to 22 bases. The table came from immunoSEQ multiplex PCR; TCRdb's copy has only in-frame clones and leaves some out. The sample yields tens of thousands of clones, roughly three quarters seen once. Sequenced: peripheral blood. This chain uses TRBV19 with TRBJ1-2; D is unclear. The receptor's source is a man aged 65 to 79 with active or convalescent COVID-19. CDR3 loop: CASSIPLLTLGGNYGYTF. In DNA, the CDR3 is TGTGCCAGTAGTATCCCCCTCTTGACCTTAGGAGGGAACTATGGCTACACCTTC.